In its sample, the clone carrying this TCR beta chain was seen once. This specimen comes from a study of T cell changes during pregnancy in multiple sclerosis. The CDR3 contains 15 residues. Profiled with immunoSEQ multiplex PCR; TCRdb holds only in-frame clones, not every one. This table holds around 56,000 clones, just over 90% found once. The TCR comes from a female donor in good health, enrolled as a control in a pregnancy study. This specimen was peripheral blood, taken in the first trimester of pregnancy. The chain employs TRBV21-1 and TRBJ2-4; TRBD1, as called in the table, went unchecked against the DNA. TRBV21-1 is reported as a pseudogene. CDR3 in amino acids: CASSKVPQTKNIQYF. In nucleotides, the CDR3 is TGTGCCAGCAGCAAAGTTCCCCAGACCAAAAACATTCAGTACTTC.